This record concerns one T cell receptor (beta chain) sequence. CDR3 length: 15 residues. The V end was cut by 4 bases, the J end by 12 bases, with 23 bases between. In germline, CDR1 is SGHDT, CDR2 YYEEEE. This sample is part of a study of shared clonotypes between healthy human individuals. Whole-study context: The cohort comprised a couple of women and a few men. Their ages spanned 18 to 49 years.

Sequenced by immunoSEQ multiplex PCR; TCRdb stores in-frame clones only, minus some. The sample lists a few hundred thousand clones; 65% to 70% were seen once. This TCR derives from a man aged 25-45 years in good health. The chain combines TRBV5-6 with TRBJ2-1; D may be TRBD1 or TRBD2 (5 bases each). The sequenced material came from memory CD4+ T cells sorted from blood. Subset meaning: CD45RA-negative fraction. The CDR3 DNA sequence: TGTGCCAGCAGCCCGGGACCTCTGGGTGAAAGGAGGCAGTTCTTC. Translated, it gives CASSPGPLGERRQFF.